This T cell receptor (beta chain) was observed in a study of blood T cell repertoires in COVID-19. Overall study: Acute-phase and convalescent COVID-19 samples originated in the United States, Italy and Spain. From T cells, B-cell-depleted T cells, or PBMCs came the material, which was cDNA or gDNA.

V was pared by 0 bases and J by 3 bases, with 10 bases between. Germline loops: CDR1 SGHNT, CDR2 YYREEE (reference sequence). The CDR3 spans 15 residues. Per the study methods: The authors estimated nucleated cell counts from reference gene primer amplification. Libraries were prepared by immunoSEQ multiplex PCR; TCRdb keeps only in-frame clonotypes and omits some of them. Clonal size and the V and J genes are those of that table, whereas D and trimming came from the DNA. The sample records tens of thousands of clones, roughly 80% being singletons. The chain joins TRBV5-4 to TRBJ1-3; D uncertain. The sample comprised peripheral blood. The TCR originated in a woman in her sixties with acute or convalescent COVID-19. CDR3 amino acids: CASSLATDGGNTIYF. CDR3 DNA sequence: TGTGCCAGCAGCTTGGCGACTGATGGTGGAAACACCATATATTTT.